The T cell receptor (beta chain) under discussion was sequenced for a study of blood T cell repertoires in COVID-19. Sequenced by immunoSEQ multiplex PCR; TCRdb stores in-frame clones only, minus some. The data contain 120,000 to 150,000 clones, approximately 86% of them singletons. This TCR was sampled from a human donor in a cohort sampled during active COVID-19. The specimen was peripheral blood.

For the CDR3, the DNA is TGCGCCAGCAGCCAAGATTCAGGTCAAACCTACGAGCAGTACTTC. This gives the protein CASSQDSGQTYEQYF. This chain uses TRBV4-1 with TRBJ2-7, with D hard to call. V was pared by 0 bases and J by 2 bases, with 11 bases between. The CDR3 length is 15 residues. Germline-derived CDR1 and CDR2 are MGHRA and YSYEKL.